These 13 T cell receptor beta chains were all obtained from the same sample, sequenced in a study of shared clonotypes between healthy human individuals. TCRdb's copy holds only in-frame clones and misses some; the assay was immunoSEQ multiplex PCR. The sample includes 2 million to 2.5 million clones, approximately 93% of them seen just once. Sequenced material: naive CD4+ T cells from PBMCs. Documented subset: CD45RA+ positively selected. These receptors were obtained from a man in his late teens or twenties in good health. Some clones in this sample may be carry-over from other donors' samples.

The V and J genes are TRBV28 and TRBJ2-1; 8 nucleotides match TRBD2. The ends lost 10 bases at V and 10 bases at J; junction bases unmatched: 15. Germline assignment: CDR1 MDHEN and CDR2 SYDVKM. CDR3 length: 14 residues. CDR3 protein: CAIQLAGHRREQFF. As DNA, the CDR3 is TGTGCCATCCAATTAGCGGGGCATCGTCGGGAGCAGTTCTTC.

This chain joins TRBV11-3 and TRBJ2-7; D remains ambiguous. Per germline, CDR1 SGHNT and CDR2 YENEEA. V lost 3 bases and J 0 bases, leaving 6 bases between the germline ends. This CDR3 comprises 13 residues. CDR3 protein: CASSFRSSYEQYF. The CDR3 nucleotides are TGTGCCAGCAGCTTCCGATCCTCCTACGAGCAGTACTTC.

This clone was picked up one time. The V call is TRBV19, the J call TRBJ2-5; D ambiguous. Trimming took off 6 bases at V and 3 bases at J, with 5 bases between the two ends. The germline V gene encodes CDR1 LNHDA and CDR2 SQIVND (reference sequence). The CDR3 loop spans 11 amino acids. The CDR3 sequence is CASRNKETQYF. The CDR3, as DNA: TGTGCCAGTAGGAATAAAGAGACCCAGTACTTC.

Here the CDR3 reads CASSIGRYYEQYF. In DNA form, the CDR3 reads TGTGCCAGTAGTATTGGCAGGTACTACGAGCAGTACTTC. The chain uses TRBV19 and TRBJ2-7, with D unclear. Germline values: CDR1 LNHDA, CDR2 SQIVND (reference sequence). The CDR3 runs to 13 residues. Trimming stripped 3 bases from V and 3 bases from J, with 9 bases between.

V gene TRBV7-9 combines with J gene TRBJ1-2; possibly TRBD1 for D (6 bases). There are 12 residues in the CDR3. Trimming removed 7 bases from V and 8 bases from J, with 14 bases in between. The germline gives CDR1 SEHNR, CDR2 FQNEAQ (reference sequence). CDR3 in DNA: TGTGCCAGCACCGTTGGGGGGCGCGGCTACACCTTC. This gives the protein CASTVGGRGYTF.

The gene calls are TRBV2 and TRBJ1-2, with a weak D call TRBD1 (5 bases). There are 15 residues in the CDR3. Germline V gene lookup returns CDR1 SNHLY and CDR2 FYNNEI. The V and J ends lost 1 base and 4 bases respectively, with 13 bases between them. This chain's CDR3 is CASSEERAGSYGYTF. DNA for the CDR3: TGTGCCAGCAGTGAAGAGCGGGCAGGGAGCTATGGCTACACCTTC.

The chain has TRBV2 and TRBJ2-5, with 7 nucleotides matching TRBD1. The J segment lost 4 bases and the V segment lost 8 bases, leaving 4 bases of the junction unmatched. The germline V gene has CDR1 SNHLY and CDR2 FYNNEI. This CDR3 comprises 12 residues. The CDR3 region has the DNA TGTGCCAGCGACAGGGTCGGAGAGACCCAGTACTTC. As protein: CASDRVGETQYF.

The chain's CDR3 is CASSEQPGSGNTIYF. For the CDR3, the DNA is TGTGCCAGCAGTGAACAGCCGGGCAGCGGAAACACCATATATTTT. The chain recombines TRBV6-1 with TRBJ1-3; D uncertain. The V end lost 2 bases, the J end lost 4 bases, and 12 bases lay between the germline ends. This CDR3 comprises 15 residues. Germline loops: CDR1 MNHNS, CDR2 SASEGT.

This clone was counted between two and nine times. V usage is TRBV18 and J usage is TRBJ1-2; D is ambiguous. The V end was cut by 2 bases, the J end by 0 bases, with 7 bases between. Germline CDR1 is KGHSH and CDR2 is LQKENI. The CDR3 has 14 amino acids. The CDR3: CASSPGLANYGYTF. The CDR3 DNA sequence: TGTGCCAGCTCACCAGGCCTAGCTAACTATGGCTACACCTTC.

This chain connects TRBV14 to TRBJ1-2; D is unresolved. Trimming stripped 4 bases from V and 4 bases from J, with 19 bases between. The CDR3 runs to 16 residues. Germline V gene lookup returns CDR1 SGHDN and CDR2 FVKESK. CDR3 nucleotide sequence: TGTGCCAGCAGCCGGAATAGACCGGGATCAGGCTATGGCTACACCTTC. It encodes CASSRNRPGSGYGYTF.

The V call is TRBV10-3, the J call TRBJ2-3; 9 nucleotides line up with TRBD2. Per the germline V gene, CDR1 is ENHRY and CDR2 is SYGVKD. J lost 4 bases, V lost 0 bases, and 11 bases had no gene match. This CDR3 has 18 amino acids. In DNA, the CDR3 is TGTGCCATCAGTGAGTCGATAGGTCCCGCGGGAGGGGCAGATACGCAGTATTTT. Translating gives CAISESIGPAGGADTQYF.

The chain is built from TRBV5-1 and TRBJ1-2, with a tentative D call TRBD1 (5 bases). V was pared by 0 bases and J by 4 bases, with 13 bases between. The CDR3 is 15 amino acids. Germline CDR1 and CDR2: SGHRS and YFSETQ. In nucleotides, the CDR3 is TGCGCCAGCAGCTTGGCACCAGGGCAAACCTATGGCTACACCTTC. It specifies CASSLAPGQTYGYTF. The whole variable domain, filled in from reference TRBV5-1 and TRBJ1-2, reads KAGVTQTPRYLIKTRGQQVTLSCSPISGHRSVSWYQQTPGQGLQFLFEYFSETQRNKGNFPGRFSGRQFSNSRSEMNVSTLELGDSALYLCASSLAPGQTYGYTFGSGTRLTVV.

The CDR3 protein is CASSLYGGRGYEQFF. In nucleotides, the CDR3 is TGTGCCAGCAGCTTGTATGGCGGGAGAGGGTATGAGCAGTTCTTC. V is TRBV5-8 and J is TRBJ2-1; 7 bases match TRBD2. The junction had 9 bases not matched to a gene; V was cut back by 1 base and J by 8 bases. Germline-derived CDR1 and CDR2 are SGHTS and YDEGEE. This CDR3 is 15 amino acids long.